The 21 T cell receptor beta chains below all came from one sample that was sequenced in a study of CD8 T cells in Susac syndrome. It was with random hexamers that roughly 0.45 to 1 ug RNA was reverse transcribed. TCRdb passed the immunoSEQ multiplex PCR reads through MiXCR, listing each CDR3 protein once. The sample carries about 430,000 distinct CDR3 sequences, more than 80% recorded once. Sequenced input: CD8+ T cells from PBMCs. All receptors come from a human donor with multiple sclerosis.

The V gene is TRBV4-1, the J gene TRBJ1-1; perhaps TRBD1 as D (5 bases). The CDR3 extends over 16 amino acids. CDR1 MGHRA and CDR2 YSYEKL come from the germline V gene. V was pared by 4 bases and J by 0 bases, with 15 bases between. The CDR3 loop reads CASSLFPGTVNTEAFF. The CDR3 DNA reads TGCGCCAGCAGCCTTTTCCCCGGGACGGTGAACACTGAAGCTTTCTTT.

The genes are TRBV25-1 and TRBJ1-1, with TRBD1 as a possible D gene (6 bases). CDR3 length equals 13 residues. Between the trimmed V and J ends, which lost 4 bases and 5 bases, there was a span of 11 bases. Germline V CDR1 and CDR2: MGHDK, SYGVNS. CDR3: CASSAGGGTEAFF. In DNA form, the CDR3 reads TGTGCCAGCAGTGCGGGGGGCGGGACTGAAGCTTTCTTT.

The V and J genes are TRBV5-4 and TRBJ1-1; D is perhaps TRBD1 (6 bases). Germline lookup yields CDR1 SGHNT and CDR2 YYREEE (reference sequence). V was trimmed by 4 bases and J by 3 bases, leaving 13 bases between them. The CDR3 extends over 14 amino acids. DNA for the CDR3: TGTGCCAGCAGCCCCAATCCAGGGGACACTGAAGCTTTCTTT. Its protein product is CASSPNPGDTEAFF.

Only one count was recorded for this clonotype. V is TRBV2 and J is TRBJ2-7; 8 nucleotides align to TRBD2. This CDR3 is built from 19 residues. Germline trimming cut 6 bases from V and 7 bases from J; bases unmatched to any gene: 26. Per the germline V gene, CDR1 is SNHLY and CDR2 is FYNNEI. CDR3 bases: TGTGCCAGCAGGGTCACTAGCGGCCCACTTCGGGGAGGGCCGGGAGAGCAGTACTTC. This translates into CASRVTSGPLRGGPGEQYF.

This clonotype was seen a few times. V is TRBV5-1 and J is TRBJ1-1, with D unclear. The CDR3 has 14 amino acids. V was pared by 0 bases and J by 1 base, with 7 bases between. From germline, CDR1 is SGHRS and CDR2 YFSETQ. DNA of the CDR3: TGCGCCAGCAGCTTGGCAATGGGGAACACTGAAGCTTTCTTT. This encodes CASSLAMGNTEAFF.

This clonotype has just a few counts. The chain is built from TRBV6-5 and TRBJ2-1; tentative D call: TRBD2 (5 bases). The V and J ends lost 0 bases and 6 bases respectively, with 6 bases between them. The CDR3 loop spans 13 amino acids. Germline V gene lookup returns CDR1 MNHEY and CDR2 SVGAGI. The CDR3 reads CASSYSEANEQFF. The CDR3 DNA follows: TGTGCCAGCAGTTACTCGGAGGCCAATGAGCAGTTCTTC.

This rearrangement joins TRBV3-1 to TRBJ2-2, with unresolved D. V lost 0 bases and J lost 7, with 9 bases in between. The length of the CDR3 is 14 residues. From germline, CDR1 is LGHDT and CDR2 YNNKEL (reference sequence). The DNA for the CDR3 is TGTGCCAGCAGCCAAGAACCAGCAAACGGGGAGCTGTTTTTT. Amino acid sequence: CASSQEPANGELFF.

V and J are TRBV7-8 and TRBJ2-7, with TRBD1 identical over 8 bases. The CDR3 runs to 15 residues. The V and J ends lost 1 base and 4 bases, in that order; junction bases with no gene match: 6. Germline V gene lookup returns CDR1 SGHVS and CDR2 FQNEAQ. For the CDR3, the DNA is TGTGCCAGCAGCTTAGAACCAGGGGGCTTTTACGAGCAGTACTTC. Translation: CASSLEPGGFYEQYF.

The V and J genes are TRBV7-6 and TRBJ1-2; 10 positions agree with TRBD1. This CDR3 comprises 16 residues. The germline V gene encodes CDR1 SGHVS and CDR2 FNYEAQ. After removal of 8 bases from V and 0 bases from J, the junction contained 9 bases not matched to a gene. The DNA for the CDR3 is TGTGCCAGCGGAAGCGACAGGGGGCCTACTAACTATGGCTACACCTTC. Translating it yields CASGSDRGPTNYGYTF. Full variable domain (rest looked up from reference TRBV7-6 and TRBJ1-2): GAGVSQSPRYKVTKRGQDVALRCDPISGHVSLYWYRQALGQGPEFLTYFNYEAQQDKSGLPNDRFSAERPEGSISTLTIQRTEQRDSAMYRCASGSDRGPTNYGYTFGSGTRLTVV.

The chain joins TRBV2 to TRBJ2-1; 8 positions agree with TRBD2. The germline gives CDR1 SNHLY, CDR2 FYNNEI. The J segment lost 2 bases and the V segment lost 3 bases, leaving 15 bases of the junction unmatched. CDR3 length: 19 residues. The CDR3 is CASSDLGEVWREAYNEQFF. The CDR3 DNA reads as TGTGCCAGCAGTGACCTCGGAGAAGTGTGGCGGGAGGCCTACAATGAGCAGTTCTTC.

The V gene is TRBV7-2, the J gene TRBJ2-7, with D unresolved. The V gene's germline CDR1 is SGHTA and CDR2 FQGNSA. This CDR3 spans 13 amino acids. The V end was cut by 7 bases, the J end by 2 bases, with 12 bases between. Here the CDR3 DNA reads TGTGCCAGCACCCCCGTGGATCCCTACGAGCAGTACTTC. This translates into CASTPVDPYEQYF.

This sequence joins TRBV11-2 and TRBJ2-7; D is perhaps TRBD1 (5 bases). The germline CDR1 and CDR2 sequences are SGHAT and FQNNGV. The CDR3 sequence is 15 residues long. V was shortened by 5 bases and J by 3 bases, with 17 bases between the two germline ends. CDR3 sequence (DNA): TGTGCCAGCAGCCAAGGGGCGCCCGTCAACTACGAGCAGTACTTC. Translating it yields CASSQGAPVNYEQYF.

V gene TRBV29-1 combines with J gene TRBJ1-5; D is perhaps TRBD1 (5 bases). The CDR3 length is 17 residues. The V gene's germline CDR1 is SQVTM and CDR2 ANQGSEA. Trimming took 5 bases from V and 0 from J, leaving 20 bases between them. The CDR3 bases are TGCAGCGTTTCCCCGGACAAGGACCATTATAGCAATCAGCCCCAGCATTTT. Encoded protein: CSVSPDKDHYSNQPQHF.

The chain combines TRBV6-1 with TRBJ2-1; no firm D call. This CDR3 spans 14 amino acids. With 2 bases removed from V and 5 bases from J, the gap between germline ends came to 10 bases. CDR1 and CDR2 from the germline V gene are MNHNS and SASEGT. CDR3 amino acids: CASSETFWNNEQFF. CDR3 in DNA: TGTGCCAGCAGTGAAACATTTTGGAACAATGAGCAGTTCTTC.

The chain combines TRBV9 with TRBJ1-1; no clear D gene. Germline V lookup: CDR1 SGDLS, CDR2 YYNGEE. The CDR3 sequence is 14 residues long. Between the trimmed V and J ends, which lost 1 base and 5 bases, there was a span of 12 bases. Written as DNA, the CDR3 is TGTGCCAGCAGCGTACTCCCTAAAGGGACTGAAGCTTTCTTT. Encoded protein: CASSVLPKGTEAFF.

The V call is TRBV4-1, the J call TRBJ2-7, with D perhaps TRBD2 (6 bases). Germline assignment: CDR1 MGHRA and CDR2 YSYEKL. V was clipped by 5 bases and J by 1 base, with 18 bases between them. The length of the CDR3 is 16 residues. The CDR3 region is CASSWEATGDSYEQYF. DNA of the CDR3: TGCGCCAGCAGCTGGGAGGCTACAGGTGATTCCTACGAGCAGTACTTC.

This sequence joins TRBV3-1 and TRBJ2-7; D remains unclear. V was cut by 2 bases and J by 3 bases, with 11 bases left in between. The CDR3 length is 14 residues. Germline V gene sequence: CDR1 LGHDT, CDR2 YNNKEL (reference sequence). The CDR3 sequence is CASSQPNRLYEQYF. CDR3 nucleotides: TGTGCCAGCAGCCAACCGAACAGACTCTACGAGCAGTACTTC.

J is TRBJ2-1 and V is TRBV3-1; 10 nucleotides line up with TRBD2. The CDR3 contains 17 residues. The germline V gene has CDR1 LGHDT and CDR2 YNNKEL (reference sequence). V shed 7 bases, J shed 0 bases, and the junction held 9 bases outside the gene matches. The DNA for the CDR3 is TGTGCCAGCACCCCGGGACTAGCGTATAGCTCCTACAATGAGCAGTTCTTC. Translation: CASTPGLAYSSYNEQFF.

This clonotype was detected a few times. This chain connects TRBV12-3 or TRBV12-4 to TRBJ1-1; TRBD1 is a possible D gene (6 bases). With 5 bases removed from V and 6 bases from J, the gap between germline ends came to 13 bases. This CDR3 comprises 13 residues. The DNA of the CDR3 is TGTGCCAGCAGTCAAACAGGGCTCCCTGAAGCTTTCTTT. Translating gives CASSQTGLPEAFF.

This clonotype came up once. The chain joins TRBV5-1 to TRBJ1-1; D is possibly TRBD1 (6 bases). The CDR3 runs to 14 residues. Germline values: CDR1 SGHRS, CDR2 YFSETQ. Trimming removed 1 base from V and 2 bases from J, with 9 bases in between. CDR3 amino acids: CASSLRGHNTEAFF. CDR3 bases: TGCGCCAGCAGCTTGCGGGGGCATAACACTGAAGCTTTCTTT.

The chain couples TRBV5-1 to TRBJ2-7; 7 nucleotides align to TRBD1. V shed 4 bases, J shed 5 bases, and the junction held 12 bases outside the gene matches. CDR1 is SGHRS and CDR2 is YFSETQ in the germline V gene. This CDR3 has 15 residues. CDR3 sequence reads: CASSPTGQGVHEQYF. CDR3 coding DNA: TGCGCCAGCAGCCCCACCGGGCAGGGGGTTCACGAGCAGTACTTC. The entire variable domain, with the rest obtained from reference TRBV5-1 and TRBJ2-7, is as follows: KAGVTQTPRYLIKTRGQQVTLSCSPISGHRSVSWYQQTPGQGLQFLFEYFSETQRNKGNFPGRFSGRQFSNSRSEMNVSTLELGDSALYLCASSPTGQGVHEQYFGPGTRLTVT.